The entry that follows covers one TCR beta chain sequence. The sample is drawn from a study of blood T cell repertoires in COVID-19. The assay was immunoSEQ multiplex PCR, and TCRdb's table has in-frame clones only and misses some. Here the sample spans 130,000 or so clones, 84% being singletons. Recruits, aged about 18 to 100 years, lived in some 25 US areas. The receptor was derived from a man aged 40-49 years with acute COVID-19. Source material: PBMCs or T cells enriched from blood (not recorded which).

The CDR3 loop is CASSYRTGWNTEAFF. The CDR3 nucleotides read TGTGCCAGCAGCTACCGGACAGGGTGGAACACTGAAGCTTTCTTT. The chain combines TRBV13 with TRBJ1-1; 8 bases are shared with TRBD1. J gave up 1 base and V 4 bases, and 5 bases lay outside the gene matches. Germline V gene data show CDR1 as PRHDT and CDR2 as FYEKMQ (reference sequence). The CDR3 has 15 residues.